This TCR beta chain was captured in a study of blood T cell repertoires in COVID-19. The overall study: Donors in the United States, Italy and Spain gave samples during acute or convalescent COVID-19. Sources were T cells, B-cell-depleted T cells, or PBMCs; the material itself was cDNA or gDNA.

Original handling: Reference gene primer amplification gave estimated nucleated cell counts. Measured with immunoSEQ multiplex PCR; TCRdb has only the in-frame clones, and not every one. For V, J and clone size, that table is used; D and trimming come from the DNA. Seen here are 170,000 or so clones, 80% to 90% observed once, and the top ten hold 1.5% to 2%. There are 13 residues in the CDR3. Germline CDR1 SNHLY, CDR2 FYNNEI. Trimming took 8 bases from V and 2 from J, leaving 12 bases between them. The clonotype was recovered from a man between 18 and 29 years old who had recovered from COVID-19. The V gene is TRBV2, the J gene TRBJ1-2; tentative D call: TRBD1 (6 bases). Material: peripheral blood. CDR3 nucleotides: TGTGCCAGCGCGAGACAGGAGAACTATGGCTACACCTTC. Its protein is CASARQENYGYTF. Drawing the rest from reference TRBV2 and TRBJ1-2, the complete variable domain is EPEVTQTPSHQVTQMGQEVILRCVPISNHLYFYWYRQILGQKVEFLVSFYNNEISEKSEIFDDQFSVERPDGSNFTLKIRSTKLEDSAMYFCASARQENYGYTFGSGTRLTVV.